In its sample, the clone carrying this T cell receptor beta chain was seen many times. The investigators made TCR beta cDNA from about 500 ng total RNA, using a constant-region primer. Nested multiplex PCR, run for three rounds with slightly modified ARM-PCR, yielded TCR beta libraries. The two initial PCR rounds, roughly 10 cycles each, used TRBV1-TRBV30 forward and C-beta reverse primers. MiXCR, run by TCRdb on the multiplex PCR reads, gives a single entry per CDR3 protein. The sample includes approximately 100,000 distinct CDR3 sequences, around 71% of them seen just once. In germline, CDR1 is MNHEY, CDR2 SVGAGI. CDR3 length equals 14 residues. The J segment lost 3 bases and the V segment lost 2 bases, leaving 2 bases of the junction unmatched. This sample stems from a study of tumor-infiltrating lymphocytes in primary liver carcinoma. Both RNA and DNA were isolated together from around 20-30 mg of bulk tissue that had not been sorted.

The sample was liver tumor tissue from sampling region 2. Indicated subset: tumor region T2, inferior pole. This clonotype originated in a woman aged 55 to 70 with primary liver carcinoma and hepatitis B virus infection. The chain uses TRBV6-5 and TRBJ1-1; 8 bases fit TRBD1. The CDR3 coding sequence is TGTGCCAGCAGTTACCAGGGGGCGGACACTGAAGCTTTCTTT. Amino acid sequence: CASSYQGADTEAFF.